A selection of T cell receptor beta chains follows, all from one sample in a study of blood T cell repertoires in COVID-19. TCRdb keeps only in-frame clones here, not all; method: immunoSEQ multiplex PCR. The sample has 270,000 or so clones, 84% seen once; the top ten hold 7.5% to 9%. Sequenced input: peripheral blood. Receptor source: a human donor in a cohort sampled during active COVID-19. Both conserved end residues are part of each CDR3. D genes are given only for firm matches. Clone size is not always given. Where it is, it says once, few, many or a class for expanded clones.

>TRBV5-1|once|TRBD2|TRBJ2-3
TGCGCCAGCTCCTGGACTAGCGGCACAGATACGCAGTATTTT
CASSWTSGTDTQYF
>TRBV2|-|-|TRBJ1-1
TGTGCCAGCAGCTCGGACAGGAACACTGAAGCTTTCTTT
CASSSDRNTEAFF
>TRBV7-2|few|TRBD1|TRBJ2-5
TGTGCCAGCAGCTATGAAACCGGGACAGGGGGTGAGACCCAGTACTTC
CASSYETGTGGETQYF
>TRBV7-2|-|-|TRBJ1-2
TGTGCCAGCAGCTTCGACAGCCTAATTAACTATGGCTACACCTTC
CASSFDSLINYGYTF
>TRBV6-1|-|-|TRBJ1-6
TGTGCCAGCAGTGAATTTTGGGGGACTTCGGTAACCTATAATTCACCCCTCCACTTT
CASSEFWGTSVTYNSPLHF
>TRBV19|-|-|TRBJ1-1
TGTGCCACCTCCCGGAACACTGAAGCTTTCTTT
CATSRNTEAFF
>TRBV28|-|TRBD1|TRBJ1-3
TGTGCCAGCAGTTTACTGAGACAGGGAAGCGCTGGAAACACCATATATTTT
CASSLLRQGSAGNTIYF
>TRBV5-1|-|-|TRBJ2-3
TGCGCCAGCAGTCTCAGCACAGATACGCAGTATTTT
CASSLSTDTQYF
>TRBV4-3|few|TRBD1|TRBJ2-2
TGCGCCAGCAGCCCGGGACAGGGGTGGACCGGGGAGCTGTTTTTT
CASSPGQGWTGELFF
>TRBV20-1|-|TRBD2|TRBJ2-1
TGCAGTGCTAGTAAAGCTAGCGGGCATGAGCAGTTCTTC
CSASKASGHEQFF
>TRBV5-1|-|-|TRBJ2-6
TGCGCCAGCAGCCACAGCTGGGGCTTCGAATCTGGGGCCAACGTCCTGACTTTC
CASSHSWGFESGANVLTF
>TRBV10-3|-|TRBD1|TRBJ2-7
TGTGCCATCAGTGACTTTTCCGGGACAGGGGAAAAATACGAGCAGTACTTC
CAISDFSGTGEKYEQYF
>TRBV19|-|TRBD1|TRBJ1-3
TGTGCCAGTAGTACGCCAGGGGGTGGCTCTGGAAACACCATATATTTT
CASSTPGGGSGNTIYF
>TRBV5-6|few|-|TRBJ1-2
TGTGCCAGCAGCCGCGCCCGGGGCTACACCTTC
CASSRARGYTF
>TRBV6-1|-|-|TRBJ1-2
TGTGCCAGCAGTGAATTGCGGTCCGGGAGGGCAGGATATGGCTACACCTTC
CASSELRSGRAGYGYTF
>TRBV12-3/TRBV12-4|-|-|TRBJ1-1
TGTGCCAGCAGCGACCGAGGAGAAGCTTTCTTT
CASSDRGEAFF
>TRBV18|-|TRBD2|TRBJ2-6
TGTGCCAGCTCGCCGGGAGGGCCCTCTGGGGCCAACGTCCTGACTTTC
CASSPGGPSGANVLTF
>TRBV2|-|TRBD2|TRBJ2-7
TGTGCCAGCACCGGACCTAGCGGGGGGAGCTCCTACGAGCAGTACTTC
CASTGPSGGSSYEQYF
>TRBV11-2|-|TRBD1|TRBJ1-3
TGTGCCAGCAGCGACCGACAGGGTTTATTTAACACCATATATTTT
CASSDRQGLFNTIYF
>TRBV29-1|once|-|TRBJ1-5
TGCAGCGCCTCGGGTGAGAACAACCAGCCCCAGCATTTT
CSASGENNQPQHF
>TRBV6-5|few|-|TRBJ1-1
TGTGCCAGCAGGGGCGATAGGGGCACTGAAGCTTTCTTT
CASRGDRGTEAFF
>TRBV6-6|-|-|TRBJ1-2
TGTGCCAGCATACCATCCGCGAGGTCGTACTATGGCTACACCTTC
CASIPSARSYYGYTF
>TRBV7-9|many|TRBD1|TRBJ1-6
TGTGCCAGCAGCTTAGCGCCGACAGGGGTTAATTCACCCCTCCACTTT
CASSLAPTGVNSPLHF
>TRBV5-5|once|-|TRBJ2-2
TGTGCCAGCAGCTCGGAAGGGGCGGACACCGGGGAGCTGTTTTTT
CASSSEGADTGELFF
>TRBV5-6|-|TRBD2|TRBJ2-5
TGTGCCAGCAGCTCTTTACGCGGGGAGGGCCGGGTGGAGACCCAGTACTTC
CASSSLRGEGRVETQYF
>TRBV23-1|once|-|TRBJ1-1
TGCGCCAGCAGCCGAGCAGGGGCTAACACTGAAGCTTTCTTT
CASSRAGANTEAFF
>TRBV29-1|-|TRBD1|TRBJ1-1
TGCAGCTCACGGACAGGGTTCGAAGCTTTCTTT
CSSRTGFEAFF
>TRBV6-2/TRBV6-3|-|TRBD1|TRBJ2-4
TGTGCCAGCAGTTTTAGGGGGCTAGCCAAAAACATTCAGTACTTC
CASSFRGLAKNIQYF
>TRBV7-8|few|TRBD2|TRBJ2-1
TGTGCCAGCAGCTTATTAGTCGGGGGGGAGCAGTTCTTC
CASSLLVGGEQFF
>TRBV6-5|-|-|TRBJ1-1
TGTGCCAGCAGTTACGGGGGGGCACTTAACACTGAAGCTTTCTTT
CASSYGGALNTEAFF
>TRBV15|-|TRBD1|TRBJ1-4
TGTGCCACCAGCAGTACCCACAGGGGGCTTAGTGAAAAACTGTTTTTT
CATSSTHRGLSEKLFF
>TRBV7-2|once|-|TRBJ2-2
TGTGCCAGCAGCATAGATCTTTGGAGGGGCGTTAACACCGGGGAGCTGTTTTTT
CASSIDLWRGVNTGELFF
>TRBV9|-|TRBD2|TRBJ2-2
TGTGCCAGCAGCGAGGGACTAGCGGGAGTCCCCGGGGAGCTGTTTTTT
CASSEGLAGVPGELFF
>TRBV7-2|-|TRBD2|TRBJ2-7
TGTGCCAGCAGCCCCACCCCCTCTAGCGGGAGACTCTTC
CASSPTPSSGRLF
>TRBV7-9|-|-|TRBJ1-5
TGTGCCAGCAGCCGAGGGAGCTTAAGCAATCAGCCCCAGCATTTT
CASSRGSLSNQPQHF
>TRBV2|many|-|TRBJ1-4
TGTGCCAGCAGTCGAGACGACAGGGAAAAACTGTTTTTT
CASSRDDREKLFF
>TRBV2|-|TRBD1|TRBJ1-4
TGTGCCAGCAGAAGGGGGACAGGTTCCAATGAAAAACTGTTTTTT
CASRRGTGSNEKLFF
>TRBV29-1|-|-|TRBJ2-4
TGCAGCGGGAAGGAGGGTTCGAACATTCAGTACTTC
CSGKEGSNIQYF
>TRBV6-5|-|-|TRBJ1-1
TGTGCCAGCAGTATACGGTTGTTCGACACTGAAGCTTTCTTT
CASSIRLFDTEAFF
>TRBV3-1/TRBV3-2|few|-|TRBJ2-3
TGTGCCAGCAGCCATGGCTCGACACGGCCAAGACCCGATACGCAGTATTTT
CASSHGSTRPRPDTQYF
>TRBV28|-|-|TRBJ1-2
TGTGCCAGCAAATCCGAGGGGGCTAACTATGGCTACACCTTC
CASKSEGANYGYTF
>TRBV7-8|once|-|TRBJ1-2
TGTGCCAGCGGGAGCCTAACCTATGGCTACACCTTC
CASGSLTYGYTF
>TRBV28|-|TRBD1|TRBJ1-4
TGTGCCAGCAGCCTTGACAGGGTGGGAGAAAAACTGTTTTTT
CASSLDRVGEKLFF
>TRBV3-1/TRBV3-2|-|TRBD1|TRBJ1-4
TGTGCCAGCAGCCAGGGTAGGGGGCTTGAAAAACTGTTTTTT
CASSQGRGLEKLFF
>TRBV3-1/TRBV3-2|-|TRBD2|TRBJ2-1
TGTGCCAGCAGCCCCGTGACTAGCGGACCTTCCTACAATGAGCAGTTCTTC
CASSPVTSGPSYNEQFF
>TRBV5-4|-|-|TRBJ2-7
TGTGCCAGCCACCCGGTGGGGGGAAGCGAGCAGTACTTC
CASHPVGGSEQYF
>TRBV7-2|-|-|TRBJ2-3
TGTGCCAGCAGGACTGGAGGCACTAGCACAGATACGCAGTATTTT
CASRTGGTSTDTQYF
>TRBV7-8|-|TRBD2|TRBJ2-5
TGTGCCAGCAGCCCCGCGGGGGGAGAGACCCAGTACTTC
CASSPAGGETQYF
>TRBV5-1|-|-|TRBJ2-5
TGCGCCAGCCCGACCGGGACAATACAAGAGACCCAGTACTTC
CASPTGTIQETQYF
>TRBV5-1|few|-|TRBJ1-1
TGCGCCAGCAGCTTAGAGACAAAGAACACTGAAGCTTTCTTT
CASSLETKNTEAFF